This is a list of T cell receptor beta chains from one sample in a study of blood T cell repertoires in COVID-19. The data were produced by immunoSEQ multiplex PCR, yet TCRdb's version contains in-frame clones alone and is incomplete. The sample lists a few hundred thousand clones, more than 70% occurring once. The sequenced sample consisted of peripheral blood. The source of these receptors is a woman aged 25 to 39 with COVID-19, enrolled during active disease. Both conserved end residues are part of each CDR3. A D gene is named only where the DNA matches it firmly. Clone size is not always given. Where it is, it says once, few, many or a class for expanded clones.

J gene: TRBJ2-3
D gene: TRBD2
clone size: .
V gene: TRBV19
CDR3 DNA: TGTGCCAGTAGTATCCGGACTAGCGGGAGAGGACGCACAGATACGCAGTATTTT
CDR3 protein: CASSIRTSGRGRTDTQYF

J gene: TRBJ1-2
D gene: TRBD1
clone size: .
V gene: TRBV5-4
CDR3 DNA: TGTGCCAGCAGCTCTAGCCAGGGGGCTGGTGGCTACACCTTC
CDR3 protein: CASSSSQGAGGYTF

J gene: TRBJ2-7
D gene: .
clone size: .
V gene: TRBV28
CDR3 DNA: TGTGCCAGCAGTTTGGGGCACAATCCCCTGGAGCAGTACTTC
CDR3 protein: CASSLGHNPLEQYF

J gene: TRBJ2-7
D gene: .
clone size: .
V gene: TRBV7-6
CDR3 DNA: TGTGCCAGCAGCTTAGACAGGGCCCCCCAAGGCGACGAGCAGTACTTC
CDR3 protein: CASSLDRAPQGDEQYF

J gene: TRBJ1-2
D gene: .
clone size: .
V gene: TRBV10-3
CDR3 DNA: TGTGCCATTGGCCCAGACATGAACTATGGCTACACCTTC
CDR3 protein: CAIGPDMNYGYTF

J gene: TRBJ2-3
D gene: .
clone size: .
V gene: TRBV2
CDR3 DNA: TGTGCCAGCAGAGTAGGGGGGAGGGGCACAGATACGCAGTATTTT
CDR3 protein: CASRVGGRGTDTQYF

J gene: TRBJ1-5
D gene: .
clone size: .
V gene: TRBV29-1
CDR3 DNA: TGCAGCGTTGCGGCGGAGACCAGCAATCAGCCCCAGCATTTT
CDR3 protein: CSVAAETSNQPQHF

J gene: TRBJ1-2
D gene: TRBD1
clone size: .
V gene: TRBV5-1
CDR3 DNA: TGCGCCAGCAGCCTGCTTGGGACAGGGAAAAGAGCTAACTATGGCTACACCTTC
CDR3 protein: CASSLLGTGKRANYGYTF

J gene: TRBJ1-4
D gene: .
clone size: .
V gene: TRBV19
CDR3 DNA: TGTGCCAGTAGTCCATTTGGTTTATTAACAGGGAAACCTGCAACTAATGAAAAACTGTTTTTT
CDR3 protein: CASSPFGLLTGKPATNEKLFF

J gene: TRBJ2-3
D gene: TRBD2
clone size: .
V gene: TRBV7-2
CDR3 DNA: TGTGCCAGCAGCTTCGCGGGAGGGCCGTTAGATACGCAGTATTTT
CDR3 protein: CASSFAGGPLDTQYF

J gene: TRBJ2-7
D gene: TRBD2
clone size: .
V gene: TRBV2
CDR3 DNA: TGTGCCAGCACCCCCGAAGTGGGGGGGTATAACGAGCAGTACTTC
CDR3 protein: CASTPEVGGYNEQYF

J gene: TRBJ1-5
D gene: .
clone size: .
V gene: TRBV28
CDR3 DNA: TGTGCCAGCAGTTCGCCAGGGGGCAATCAGCCCCAGCATTTT
CDR3 protein: CASSSPGGNQPQHF

J gene: TRBJ1-1
D gene: TRBD1
clone size: .
V gene: TRBV19
CDR3 DNA: TGTGCCAGTAGTTTTGGACAGGGCGGCACTGAAGCTTTCTTT
CDR3 protein: CASSFGQGGTEAFF

J gene: TRBJ1-4
D gene: .
clone size: .
V gene: TRBV5-1
CDR3 DNA: TGCGCCAGCTCAAAAGTGACTATGGGGGAAAAACTGTTTTTT
CDR3 protein: CASSKVTMGEKLFF

J gene: TRBJ2-1
D gene: .
clone size: .
V gene: TRBV7-6
CDR3 DNA: TGTGCCAGCAGCTTAGGGGGAGCTAGCAATGAGCAGTTCTTC
CDR3 protein: CASSLGGASNEQFF

J gene: TRBJ2-1
D gene: TRBD1
clone size: .
V gene: TRBV24-1
CDR3 DNA: TGTGCCACCAGTGATTACCTCACACCGGGACAGGGTTTGAATGAGCAGTTCTTC
CDR3 protein: CATSDYLTPGQGLNEQFF

J gene: TRBJ2-1
D gene: .
clone size: .
V gene: TRBV9
CDR3 DNA: TGTGCCAGCAGCGTAGGGGCCTTTAGGGGCAATGAGCAGTTCTTC
CDR3 protein: CASSVGAFRGNEQFF

J gene: TRBJ1-2
D gene: .
clone size: .
V gene: TRBV6-2/TRBV6-3
CDR3 DNA: TGTGCCAGCAGTCCCCGGGGCTATGGCTACACCTTC
CDR3 protein: CASSPRGYGYTF

J gene: TRBJ1-1
D gene: .
clone size: .
V gene: TRBV28
CDR3 DNA: TGTGCCAGCGGAGGGACCCCGAGGACTGAAGCTTTCTTT
CDR3 protein: CASGGTPRTEAFF

J gene: TRBJ1-1
D gene: .
clone size: .
V gene: TRBV6-6
CDR3 DNA: TGTGCCAGCAGTCGCGGACAGTGGGACACTGAAGCTTTCTTT
CDR3 protein: CASSRGQWDTEAFF

J gene: TRBJ2-7
D gene: TRBD1
clone size: .
V gene: TRBV4-3
CDR3 DNA: TGCGCCAGCAGCCCGGGGACAGGGGACTACGAGCAGTACTTC
CDR3 protein: CASSPGTGDYEQYF

J gene: TRBJ2-2
D gene: .
clone size: .
V gene: TRBV15
CDR3 DNA: TGTGCCACCAGCAGAGAAATGGGGGGCACCGGGGAGCTGTTTTTT
CDR3 protein: CATSREMGGTGELFF

J gene: TRBJ1-1
D gene: .
clone size: .
V gene: TRBV25-1
CDR3 DNA: TGTGCCAGCGCCGCCCCAGACACTGAAGCTTTCTTT
CDR3 protein: CASAAPDTEAFF

J gene: TRBJ1-1
D gene: .
clone size: .
V gene: TRBV7-3
CDR3 DNA: TGTGCCAGCAGCACTCAATTGAACACTGAAGCTTTCTTT
CDR3 protein: CASSTQLNTEAFF

J gene: TRBJ1-2
D gene: .
clone size: few
V gene: TRBV9
CDR3 DNA: TGTGCCAGCAGCGCACAGGTGAACTATGGCTACACCTTC
CDR3 protein: CASSAQVNYGYTF

J gene: TRBJ1-6
D gene: .
clone size: .
V gene: TRBV28
CDR3 DNA: TGTGCCAGCAGTTTTGGTCAGGGTACTGTTTCACCCCTCCACTTT
CDR3 protein: CASSFGQGTVSPLHF

J gene: TRBJ1-1
D gene: TRBD1
clone size: .
V gene: TRBV5-6
CDR3 DNA: TGTGCCAGCAGCTGGAGGACAGGTCCGCTCACTGAAGCTTTCTTT
CDR3 protein: CASSWRTGPLTEAFF

J gene: TRBJ1-1
D gene: .
clone size: .
V gene: TRBV28
CDR3 DNA: TGTGCCAGCAGCCTGACGGGTCGCCGAGAAGCTTTCTTT
CDR3 protein: CASSLTGRREAFF

J gene: TRBJ1-5
D gene: TRBD1
clone size: .
V gene: TRBV27
CDR3 DNA: TGTGCCAGCAGTTTGGAGGGACAGGGGAATCAGCCCCAGCATTTT
CDR3 protein: CASSLEGQGNQPQHF

J gene: TRBJ2-7
D gene: .
clone size: .
V gene: TRBV6-1
CDR3 DNA: TGTGCCAGCAGTGAAGCGGAACAGGGGAGGCGGGAGCAGTACTTC
CDR3 protein: CASSEAEQGRREQYF

J gene: TRBJ2-5
D gene: .
clone size: once
V gene: TRBV6-5
CDR3 DNA: TGTGCCAGCAGTTATGTCGGAGAGCAAGAGACCCAGTACTTC
CDR3 protein: CASSYVGEQETQYF

J gene: TRBJ1-6
D gene: .
clone size: .
V gene: TRBV7-2
CDR3 DNA: TGTGCCAGCAGCCTCAGGGGACGTACACCCCTCCACTTT
CDR3 protein: CASSLRGRTPLHF

J gene: TRBJ1-4
D gene: .
clone size: .
V gene: TRBV7-9
CDR3 DNA: TGTGCCAGCAGCTGGGGCACAACTAATGAAAAACTGTTTTTT
CDR3 protein: CASSWGTTNEKLFF

J gene: TRBJ1-2
D gene: .
clone size: few
V gene: TRBV30
CDR3 DNA: TGTGCCTGGAGTCCCGGGAACCAAAGGGGCTACACCTTC
CDR3 protein: CAWSPGNQRGYTF

J gene: TRBJ2-6
D gene: .
clone size: .
V gene: TRBV5-1
CDR3 DNA: TGCGCCAGCAGCTTGGATCCACTGGGGCTTGGGGCCAACGTCCTGACTTTC
CDR3 protein: CASSLDPLGLGANVLTF

J gene: TRBJ2-3
D gene: TRBD2
clone size: .
V gene: TRBV29-1
CDR3 DNA: TGCAGCGTTGATGGACTAGCGCCTAGCACAGATACGCAGTATTTT
CDR3 protein: CSVDGLAPSTDTQYF

J gene: TRBJ2-7
D gene: TRBD1
clone size: .
V gene: TRBV27
CDR3 DNA: TGTGCCAGCAGTAGACAGGGACGAGCAGGCTACGAGCAGTACTTC
CDR3 protein: CASSRQGRAGYEQYF

J gene: TRBJ1-1
D gene: TRBD1
clone size: .
V gene: TRBV6-1
CDR3 DNA: TGTGCCAGCAGTGAAATGGACAGGGTCTTTACTGAAGCTTTCTTT
CDR3 protein: CASSEMDRVFTEAFF

J gene: TRBJ2-2
D gene: TRBD1
clone size: .
V gene: TRBV7-3
CDR3 DNA: TGTGCCACCGGTGGGACAGGGGGTGTTGCCGGGGAGCTGTTTTTT
CDR3 protein: CATGGTGGVAGELFF

J gene: TRBJ2-3
D gene: .
clone size: .
V gene: TRBV5-4
CDR3 DNA: TGTGCCAGCAGCCCGAGCCCACCACCCCGGGATACGCAGTATTTT
CDR3 protein: CASSPSPPPRDTQYF

J gene: TRBJ1-3
D gene: TRBD1
clone size: once
V gene: TRBV28
CDR3 DNA: TGTGCCAGCAGGGAGACAGGGCCCGGAAACACCATATATTTT
CDR3 protein: CASRETGPGNTIYF

J gene: TRBJ1-3
D gene: .
clone size: few
V gene: TRBV10-3
CDR3 DNA: TGTGCCATCAGTGGGGGACACGGTGGAAACACCATATATTTT
CDR3 protein: CAISGGHGGNTIYF

J gene: TRBJ1-3
D gene: .
clone size: .
V gene: TRBV6-2/TRBV6-3
CDR3 DNA: TGTGCCAGCAGTTACGGCGGCCAGCTAAGCTCTGGAAACACCATATATTTT
CDR3 protein: CASSYGGQLSSGNTIYF

J gene: TRBJ2-7
D gene: .
clone size: once
V gene: TRBV28
CDR3 DNA: TGTGCCAGCAGTCCTCAGGGTTGGAACGAGCAGTACTTC
CDR3 protein: CASSPQGWNEQYF

J gene: TRBJ2-5
D gene: TRBD1
clone size: .
V gene: TRBV5-1
CDR3 DNA: TGCGCCAGCAGCCGAGACAGGGGACAAGAGACCCAGTACTTC
CDR3 protein: CASSRDRGQETQYF

J gene: TRBJ2-1
D gene: TRBD1
clone size: .
V gene: TRBV5-1
CDR3 DNA: TGCGCCAGCAGCTACCGGGACAGAGCCTACAATGAGCAGTTCTTC
CDR3 protein: CASSYRDRAYNEQFF

J gene: TRBJ1-1
D gene: .
clone size: .
V gene: TRBV11-2
CDR3 DNA: TGTGCCAGCAGACTAGGACAGTATGAAGCTTTCTTT
CDR3 protein: CASRLGQYEAFF

J gene: TRBJ2-5
D gene: TRBD2
clone size: .
V gene: TRBV2
CDR3 DNA: TGTGCCAGCAGGGCCCGGACTAGCGGACATCAAGAGACCCAGTACTTC
CDR3 protein: CASRARTSGHQETQYF

J gene: TRBJ2-3
D gene: TRBD2
clone size: .
V gene: TRBV7-2
CDR3 DNA: TGTGCCAGCAGCTCTAGCGGGAGGGCCTGGACAGATACGCAGTATTTT
CDR3 protein: CASSSSGRAWTDTQYF

J gene: TRBJ2-7
D gene: .
clone size: once
V gene: TRBV28
CDR3 DNA: TGTGCCAGCAGTTTGTCCGTCAGGGGATTGGAAGAGCAGTACTTC
CDR3 protein: CASSLSVRGLEEQYF

J gene: TRBJ1-1
D gene: TRBD1
clone size: .
V gene: TRBV11-2
CDR3 DNA: TGTGCCAGCAGCTTAAGACAGGGATTGAACACTGAAGCTTTCTTT
CDR3 protein: CASSLRQGLNTEAFF

J gene: TRBJ2-1
D gene: TRBD2
clone size: .
V gene: TRBV5-1
CDR3 DNA: TGCGCCAGCAGCTTGGGACTAGCGGGAGGGAATGAGCAGTTCTTC
CDR3 protein: CASSLGLAGGNEQFF

J gene: TRBJ1-2
D gene: TRBD1
clone size: .
V gene: TRBV24-1
CDR3 DNA: TGTGCCACCAGGGACAGGGATGTCGGAGGCTACACCTTC
CDR3 protein: CATRDRDVGGYTF

J gene: TRBJ2-2
D gene: .
clone size: once
V gene: TRBV18
CDR3 DNA: TGTGCCAGCTCACCAACTACAGGGAACACCGGGGAGCTGTTTTTT
CDR3 protein: CASSPTTGNTGELFF

J gene: TRBJ2-3
D gene: .
clone size: .
V gene: TRBV30
CDR3 DNA: TGTGCCTGGTCGGACATAAGCACAGATACGCAGTATTTT
CDR3 protein: CAWSDISTDTQYF